These 26 T cell receptor beta chains were all obtained from the same sample, sequenced in a study of blood T cell repertoires in COVID-19. Repertoires were generated with immunoSEQ multiplex PCR, while TCRdb's copy carries only in-frame clones and drops some. The sample has about 200,000 clones, roughly 89% seen once. Sample: PBMCs or T cells enriched from blood (not recorded which). The receptors were sampled from a middle-aged woman with acute COVID-19.

This rearrangement joins TRBV2 to TRBJ2-3, with unresolved D. Trimming cost V 1 base and J 1 base, with 12 bases left between them. CDR3 length: 16 residues. The germline gives CDR1 SNHLY, CDR2 FYNNEI. CDR3 sequence (DNA): TGTGCCAGCAGTGAAGACCGCCCGAGTCGCACAGATACGCAGTATTTT. Amino acid sequence: CASSEDRPSRTDTQYF. Filled out from reference TRBV2 and TRBJ2-3, the complete variable domain reads EPEVTQTPSHQVTQMGQEVILRCVPISNHLYFYWYRQILGQKVEFLVSFYNNEISEKSEIFDDQFSVERPDGSNFTLKIRSTKLEDSAMYFCASSEDRPSRTDTQYFGPGTRLTVL.

This clone was counted once. The chain is built from TRBV29-1 and TRBJ1-1; 7 nucleotides match TRBD1. V lost 5 bases, J lost 2 bases, and 2 bases stayed unmatched. The V gene's germline CDR1 is SQVTM and CDR2 ANQGSEA. This CDR3 is built from 12 residues. For the CDR3, the DNA is TGCAGCGTTCGACAGGGAAACACTGAAGCTTTCTTT. Translation gives CSVRQGNTEAFF.

The gene calls are TRBV2 and TRBJ2-1, with 12 bases aligning to TRBD2. Germline assignment: CDR1 SNHLY and CDR2 FYNNEI. The CDR3 consists of 17 residues. V trimming: 7 bases; J trimming: 2 bases; junction bases outside the gene matches: 9. CDR3: CASNRLAGERAYNEQFF. For the CDR3, the DNA is TGTGCCAGCAACCGACTAGCGGGGGAAAGGGCCTACAATGAGCAGTTCTTC.

This chain connects TRBV11-1 to TRBJ1-1; D gene ambiguous. Per the germline V gene, CDR1 is SGHAT and CDR2 is FQDESV (reference sequence). This CDR3 is built from 15 residues. V lost 1 base to trimming and J lost 0 bases, with 9 bases between them. CDR3 sequence: CASSLGGVLNTEAFF. Written as DNA, the CDR3 is TGTGCCAGCAGCTTAGGCGGGGTTTTGAACACTGAAGCTTTCTTT.

V and J are TRBV5-4 and TRBJ2-2, with 8 bases identical to TRBD1. Germline trimming cut 0 bases from V and 6 bases from J; bases unmatched to any gene: 7. The CDR3 is made up of 16 amino acids. In germline, CDR1 is SGHNT, CDR2 YYREEE (reference sequence). CDR3 in amino acids: CASSLEAGGGAGELFF. Here the CDR3 DNA reads TGTGCCAGCAGCTTGGAGGCAGGGGGCGGAGCCGGGGAGCTGTTTTTT.

This clone was seen a handful of times. The chain is built from TRBV7-6 and TRBJ1-1; 8 bases fit TRBD1. CDR1 and CDR2 (germline): SGHVS, FNYEAQ. CDR3 length: 15 amino acids. V dropped 5 bases and J dropped 0; count of bases not matched to a gene: 5. CDR3 loop: CASSPNRGLNTEAFF. Written as DNA, the CDR3 is TGTGCCAGCAGCCCTAACAGGGGGTTGAACACTGAAGCTTTCTTT.

The chain joins TRBV9 to TRBJ2-3; D gene ambiguous. The V end lost 3 bases, the J end lost 3 bases, and 14 bases lay between the germline ends. The length of the CDR3 is 15 residues. From germline, CDR1 is SGDLS and CDR2 YYNGEE. The CDR3 here is CASSADLGPTDTQYF. The CDR3 bases are TGTGCCAGCAGCGCCGACCTGGGCCCTACAGATACGCAGTATTTT.

The chain links TRBV7-3 to TRBJ2-7, with D possibly being TRBD2 (5 bases). Per the germline V gene, CDR1 is SGHTA and CDR2 is FQGTGA. The V end was cut by 4 bases, the J end by 2 bases, with 9 bases between. There are 13 residues in the CDR3. Written as DNA, the CDR3 is TGTGCCAGCAGCTCGGGGAGCGCCTACGAGCAGTACTTC. Translation: CASSSGSAYEQYF. The full variable domain, its missing parts supplied by reference TRBV7-3 and TRBJ2-7, is GAGVSQTPSNKVTEKGKYVELRCDPISGHTALYWYRQSLGQGPEFLIYFQGTGAADDSGLPNDRFFAVRPEGSVSTLKIQRTERGDSAVYLCASSSGSAYEQYFGPGTRLTVT.

The V call is TRBV5-1, the J call TRBJ2-1, with 7 bases matching TRBD1. Trimming took 4 bases from V and 4 from J; bases not matched to a gene: 5. Per germline, CDR1 SGHRS and CDR2 YFSETQ. The CDR3 has 14 amino acids. CDR3 nucleotide sequence: TGCGCCAGCAGCCCCGGGACAGAGTACAATGAGCAGTTCTTC. It translates to CASSPGTEYNEQFF. The full variable domain, with the rest looked up from reference TRBV5-1 and TRBJ2-1, is KAGVTQTPRYLIKTRGQQVTLSCSPISGHRSVSWYQQTPGQGLQFLFEYFSETQRNKGNFPGRFSGRQFSNSRSEMNVSTLELGDSALYLCASSPGTEYNEQFFGPGTRLTVL.

The CDR3 is CASSAPGTPYEQYF. The CDR3 nucleotides are TGTGCCAGCAGTGCCCCCGGGACACCCTACGAGCAGTACTTC. The V call is TRBV2, the J call TRBJ2-7; D might be TRBD1 (6 bases). Germline CDR1 SNHLY, CDR2 FYNNEI. The CDR3 spans 14 residues. Trimming pared 4 bases from V and 2 bases from J, leaving 12 bases between.

This clone was recorded a few times. This sequence joins TRBV5-5 and TRBJ2-2, with 8 bases identical to TRBD2. Per the germline V gene, CDR1 is SGHKS and CDR2 is YYEKEE (reference sequence). V lost 4 bases to trimming and J lost 2 bases; unmatched junction nucleotides: 7. The CDR3 runs 16 residues. The CDR3 here is CASSQDSGDNTGELFF. The CDR3 nucleotides are TGTGCCAGCAGCCAAGATAGCGGGGACAACACCGGGGAGCTGTTTTTT.

V and J are TRBV30 and TRBJ1-2; no firm D call. V was cut by 2 bases and J by 8 bases, with 12 bases left in between. The CDR3 spans 12 residues. Germline CDR1 is GTSNPN and CDR2 is SVGIG (reference sequence). CDR3 sequence: CAWSSLAGGYTF. CDR3 DNA: TGTGCCTGGAGTAGCCTGGCGGGAGGCTACACCTTC.

This chain uses TRBV4-1 with TRBJ2-1; D may be TRBD2 (7 bases). The ends were cut back, 0 bases at V and 7 bases at J, with 19 bases in the middle. The CDR3 runs to 17 residues. Germline values: CDR1 MGHRA, CDR2 YSYEKL. The DNA for the CDR3 is TGCGCCAGCAGCCAAGATGGGGGGGGGCTAGCGCCAAATGAGCAGTTCTTC. This sequence encodes CASSQDGGGLAPNEQFF.

This chain uses TRBV6-1 with TRBJ2-5, with TRBD1 identical over 7 bases. Germline V gives CDR1 MNHNS, CDR2 SASEGT. Unmatched junction bases numbered 12, after V lost 3 bases and J lost 5 bases. This CDR3 spans 16 amino acids. The chain's CDR3 is CASSEFPTGNGETQYF. For the CDR3, the DNA is TGTGCCAGCAGTGAGTTTCCGACAGGGAATGGTGAGACCCAGTACTTC.

The chain combines TRBV3-1 (or the pseudogene TRBV3-2) with TRBJ2-5, with TRBD2 identical over 8 bases. Germline-derived CDR1 and CDR2 are LGHDT and YNNKEL (reference sequence). The V gene end was trimmed by 6 bases and the J gene end by 1 base; junction bases not matched to a gene: 16. This CDR3 is 18 amino acids long. The CDR3 DNA reads TGTGCCAGCAGTCTGAGGGTAGCGGGACCAAAAATCCAAGAGACCCAGTACTTC. It yields the protein CASSLRVAGPKIQETQYF.

This chain links TRBV9 with TRBJ2-2; the D gene is possibly TRBD1 (5 bases). Trimming left V 3 bases short and J 6 bases short, with 9 bases between. This CDR3 is built from 13 residues. Germline V gives CDR1 SGDLS, CDR2 YYNGEE. This CDR3 reads CASSAGASGELFF. DNA of the CDR3: TGTGCCAGCAGCGCTGGGGCCTCCGGGGAGCTGTTTTTT.

The rearrangement links TRBV4-1 to TRBJ2-7; 8 nucleotides align to TRBD1. Germline V CDR1 and CDR2: MGHRA, YSYEKL. The J segment lost 4 bases and the V segment lost 0 bases, leaving 5 bases of the junction unmatched. This CDR3 region has 15 residues. CDR3 amino acids: CASSQEAGGGYEQYF. The CDR3 nucleotides read TGCGCCAGCAGCCAAGAAGCAGGGGGCGGTTACGAGCAGTACTTC.

J is TRBJ2-3 and V is TRBV24-1, with TRBD1 matching 7 bases. Per the germline V gene, CDR1 is KGHDR and CDR2 is SFDVKD. CDR3 length: 16 amino acids. Trimming cost V 2 bases and J 1 base; bases outside gene matches: 5. Here the CDR3 reads CATSDSRQGGTDTQYF. CDR3 nucleotide sequence: TGTGCCACCAGTGATTCACGACAGGGCGGCACAGATACGCAGTATTTT.

The CDR3 protein is CASSLSPQGYTGELFF. In DNA form, the CDR3 reads TGTGCCAGCAGTTTATCGCCACAGGGGTACACCGGGGAGCTGTTTTTT. The chain joins TRBV27 to TRBJ2-2; 7 positions agree with TRBD1. V lost 0 bases and J lost 3; bases outside the gene matches: 4. The length of the CDR3 is 16 residues. From germline, CDR1 is MNHEY and CDR2 SMNVEV (reference sequence).

This clone is a singleton in its sample. V and J are TRBV11-2 and TRBJ1-1; 12 positions match TRBD1. Germline CDR1 SGHAT, CDR2 FQNNGV. The V segment lost 5 bases and the J segment 4 bases; nucleotides outside the gene matches: 5. CDR3 length: 15 amino acids. CDR3 loop: CASSKGQGAITEAFF. Written as DNA, the CDR3 is TGTGCCAGCAGCAAGGGACAGGGGGCGATCACTGAAGCTTTCTTT.

The genes are TRBV30 and TRBJ1-4; possibly TRBD1 for D (6 bases). Germline loops: CDR1 GTSNPN, CDR2 SVGIG (reference sequence). The CDR3 runs 12 residues. Trimming left V 6 bases short and J 8 bases short, with 13 bases between. The CDR3 DNA reads TGTGCCTGCCAGGGGCGAGAAGAAAAACTGTTTTTT. Encoded protein: CACQGREEKLFF.

The rearrangement uses TRBV28 and TRBJ2-5; tentatively, D is TRBD1 (6 bases). Trimming removed 4 bases at V and 5 bases at J, with 17 bases between. Germline CDR1 is MDHEN and CDR2 is SYDVKM. The CDR3 is 15 residues long. The CDR3 DNA reads as TGTGCCAGCAGTTCGGTACAGGGTCTAGGGGAGACCCAGTACTTC. Its translation: CASSSVQGLGETQYF.

The CDR3, as DNA: TGCGCCAGCAGCCAAGGCCGGAGCGATGAGCAGTTCTTC. The encoded protein is CASSQGRSDEQFF. The chain carries TRBV4-1 and TRBJ2-1; no reliable D call. V dropped 1 base and J dropped 8 bases, with 9 bases sitting between them. The germline V gene encodes CDR1 MGHRA and CDR2 YSYEKL. CDR3 length: 13 amino acids.

The chain is built from TRBV4-1 and TRBJ2-5, with 10 bases fitting TRBD2. V trimming: 5 bases; J trimming: 5 bases; junction bases outside the gene matches: 8. This CDR3 region has 15 residues. Per the germline V gene, CDR1 is MGHRA and CDR2 is YSYEKL. The CDR3 coding sequence is TGCGCCAGCAGCGACACTAGCGGGATGGAGGAGACCCAGTACTTC. Protein: CASSDTSGMEETQYF.

The table lists this clone with a few counts. The V gene is TRBV2, the J gene TRBJ2-3; D might be TRBD1 (6 bases). The CDR3 spans 14 residues. V was shortened by 4 bases and J by 2 bases, with 10 bases between the two germline ends. Germline lookup yields CDR1 SNHLY and CDR2 FYNNEI. DNA for the CDR3: TGTGCCAGCAGTGGAGGGGACAACACAGATACGCAGTATTTT. This codes for CASSGGDNTDTQYF.

The chain carries TRBV14 and TRBJ1-6; maybe TRBD1 (6 bases). Germline V gives CDR1 SGHDN, CDR2 FVKESK. Trimming pared 4 bases from V and 6 bases from J, leaving 13 bases between. The CDR3 sequence is 15 residues long. DNA for the CDR3: TGTGCCAGCAGCCTACGACAGGAGAGTAATTCACCCCTCCACTTT. It translates to CASSLRQESNSPLHF.